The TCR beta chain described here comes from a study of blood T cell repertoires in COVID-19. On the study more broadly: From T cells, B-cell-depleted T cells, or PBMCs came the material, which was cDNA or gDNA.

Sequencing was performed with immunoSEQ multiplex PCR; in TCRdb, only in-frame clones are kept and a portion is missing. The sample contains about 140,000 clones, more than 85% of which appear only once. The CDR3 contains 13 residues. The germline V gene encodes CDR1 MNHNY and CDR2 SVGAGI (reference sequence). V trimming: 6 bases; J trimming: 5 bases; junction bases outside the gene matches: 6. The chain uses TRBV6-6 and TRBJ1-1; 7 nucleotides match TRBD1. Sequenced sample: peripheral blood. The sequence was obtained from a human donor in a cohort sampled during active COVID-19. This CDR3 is CASSRQGETEAFF. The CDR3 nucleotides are TGTGCCAGCAGCCGGCAGGGGGAAACTGAAGCTTTCTTT.